The 3 T cell receptor beta chains below all came from one sample that was sequenced in a study of T cell responses to AZD1222 COVID-19 vaccine. The method was immunoSEQ multiplex PCR; TCRdb's version includes in-frame clones alone and lacks a portion of them. The data contain about 100,000 clones, 92% of them singletons. The specimen was peripheral blood, collected on day 0 of AZD1222 vaccination. These receptors were obtained from an adult in good health.

This rearrangement joins TRBV12-2 to TRBJ1-5. TRBV12-2 is classified as a pseudogene. CDR3 size: 16 residues. CDR3 sequence: CASRSGGDVSNQPQHF. The CDR3 nucleotides read TGTGCAAGTCGCTCAGGGGGGGACGTAAGCAATCAGCCCCAGCATTTT.

The J gene is TRBJ1-2, the V gene TRBV16; D may be TRBD1 (6 bases). CDR3 size: 14 residues. The germline V gene encodes CDR1 KGHSY and CDR2 FQNENV. The ends were cut back, 0 bases at V and 10 bases at J, with 15 bases in the middle. The CDR3 nucleotides are TGTGCCAGCAGCCAATCGGGGACACAGCAATACTACACCTTC. Translated, it gives CASSQSGTQQYYTF. Full variable domain (outside the CDR3, taken from reference TRBV16 and TRBJ1-2): GEEVAQTPKHLVRGEGQKAKLYCAPIKGHSYVFWYQQVLKNEFKFLISFQNENVFDETGMPKERFSAKCLPNSPCSLEIQATKLEDSAVYFCASSQSGTQQYYTFGSGTRLTVV.

The chain joins TRBV19 to TRBJ1-5, with TRBD1 as a possible D gene (5 bases). V was pared by 1 base and J by 0 bases, with 13 bases between. Germline assignment: CDR1 LNHDA and CDR2 SQIVND (reference sequence). The CDR3 is 17 amino acids. The CDR3: CASSIVDRRDSNQPQHF. The CDR3 DNA follows: TGTGCCAGTAGTATAGTGGACCGCAGGGATAGCAATCAGCCCCAGCATTTT.